This record concerns one TCR beta chain sequence. As yet, its antigen is unknown. This record comes from a study of cytomegalovirus exposure and HLA in healthy donors. The study's findings and limits: Most TCR sequences were rare, but some public TCRs occurred in many donors. Cytomegalovirus-associated TCR beta chains were listed, numbering roughly 150.

Generated by immunoSEQ multiplex PCR, the TCRdb table keeps only in-frame clones and is missing some. The data hold tens of thousands of clones, with about 87% observed a single time. Trimming took 4 bases from V and 3 from J, leaving 8 bases between them. The CDR3 runs to 12 residues. Germline CDR1 GTSNPN, CDR2 SVGIG (reference sequence). Material for sequencing was PBMCs. This TCR was sampled from a young woman in good health and CMV-seropositive. The genes are TRBV30 and TRBJ2-3; perhaps TRBD1 as D (6 bases). CDR3 protein: CAWTGVTDTQYF. CDR3 DNA: TGTGCCTGGACAGGGGTTACAGATACGCAGTATTTT.